These 14 T cell receptor beta chains came from one sample sequenced in a study of T cells in tumors after PD-1 blockade. Data came from immunoSEQ multiplex PCR; TCRdb stores just in-frame clones and leaves some out. The data hold 45,000 to 60,000 clones, with more than 75% observed a single time. The sample consisted of PBMCs, taken before anti-PD-1 treatment. Source of these receptors: a human donor with basal cell carcinoma.

In DNA form, the CDR3 reads TGTGCCACCAGCAGAGATACGGGCAGCAATCAGCCCCAGCATTTT. Protein: CATSRDTGSNQPQHF. The rearrangement links TRBV15 to TRBJ1-5; D remains ambiguous. This CDR3 is built from 15 residues. The V gene lost 0 bases and the J gene lost 1 base, with 7 bases spanning the gap. CDR1 is LNHNV and CDR2 is YYDKDF in the germline V gene (reference sequence).

The J gene is TRBJ1-5, the V gene TRBV28, with 8 nucleotides matching TRBD1. The CDR3 is 14 amino acids. CDR1 is MDHEN, CDR2 SYDVKM, per germline. The V gene end was trimmed by 5 bases and the J gene end by 6 bases; junction bases not matched to a gene: 6. The CDR3 coding sequence is TGTGCCAGCAGTAGACAGGGGTCAGGTCAGCCCCAGCATTTT. Translated, it gives CASSRQGSGQPQHF.

The rearrangement links TRBV10-1 to TRBJ2-3; TRBD1 agrees at 8 bases. CDR3 length: 15 residues. Germline-derived CDR1 and CDR2 are WNHNN and SYGVQD (reference sequence). The J segment lost 4 bases and the V segment lost 7 bases, leaving 10 bases of the junction unmatched. CDR3 sequence reads: CASTRTGKVADTQYF. CDR3 coding DNA: TGCGCCAGCACTCGGACAGGGAAGGTCGCAGATACGCAGTATTTT.

There are many counts of this clone. The chain combines TRBV28 with TRBJ1-2, with TRBD1 as a possible D gene (6 bases). The CDR3 length is 16 residues. V was clipped by 6 bases and J by 2 bases, with 19 bases between them. CDR1 is MDHEN and CDR2 is SYDVKM in the germline V gene. The DNA for the CDR3 is TGTGCCAGCAGCCCAACCCCTGGGCAGGGGAACTATGGCTACACCTTC. Protein: CASSPTPGQGNYGYTF.

This clone was counted only a few times. The gene calls are TRBV9 and TRBJ1-3; TRBD1 might be the D (5 bases). The germline V and J ends were trimmed by 0 bases and 8 bases, with 18 bases remaining between them. Germline V gene lookup returns CDR1 SGDLS and CDR2 YYNGEE. This CDR3 is built from 16 residues. DNA for the CDR3: TGTGCCAGCAGCGTAGGGGGGACCGCAGAAGGAGACACCATATATTTT. This codes for CASSVGGTAEGDTIYF.

The chain links TRBV10-3 to TRBJ1-1; 8 nucleotides align to TRBD1. The CDR3 is 13 amino acids. V gave up 7 bases and J gave up 1 base; unmatched junction bases: 2. Germline-derived CDR1 and CDR2 are ENHRY and SYGVKD. This chain's CDR3 is CAITGQGNTEAFF. CDR3 bases: TGTGCCATCACTGGACAGGGGAACACTGAAGCTTTCTTT.

The rearrangement links TRBV30 to TRBJ1-5; D might be TRBD1 (6 bases). The CDR3 extends over 13 amino acids. Germline loops: CDR1 GTSNPN, CDR2 SVGIG (reference sequence). Trimming pared 1 base from V and 7 bases from J, leaving 11 bases between. Here the CDR3 reads CAWSGQGRQPQHF. The DNA of the CDR3 is TGTGCCTGGAGTGGCCAGGGGAGGCAGCCCCAGCATTTT.

This chain connects TRBV18 to TRBJ1-4; D ambiguous. Germline loops: CDR1 KGHSH, CDR2 LQKENI. The V end was cut by 3 bases, the J end by 7 bases, with 15 bases between. The CDR3 is 15 amino acids. CDR3 bases: TGTGCCAGCTCACCTCAGACGGAAGGCGGTGAAAAACTGTTTTTT. Translating it yields CASSPQTEGGEKLFF.

V is TRBV28 and J is TRBJ2-5; 8 bases are shared with TRBD1. The CDR3 length is 15 residues. Germline V gives CDR1 MDHEN, CDR2 SYDVKM. J gave up 9 bases and V 5 bases, and 14 bases lay outside the gene matches. The CDR3 is CASSLRDRPVVPQYF. The DNA for the CDR3 is TGTGCCAGCAGTCTAAGGGACAGGCCAGTAGTGCCCCAGTACTTC.

The chain couples TRBV27 to TRBJ2-7, with D perhaps TRBD2 (7 bases). This CDR3 has 12 amino acids. V was pared by 5 bases and J by 7 bases, with 12 bases between. The germline V gene has CDR1 MNHEY and CDR2 SMNVEV (reference sequence). CDR3 residues: CASSPGGGEQYF. In DNA, the CDR3 is TGTGCCAGCAGTCCGGGGGGCGGAGAGCAGTACTTC.

The rearrangement joins TRBV5-6 to TRBJ2-3; 8 nucleotides align to TRBD2. Unmatched junction bases numbered 9, after V lost 4 bases and J lost 2 bases. Germline lookup yields CDR1 SGHDT and CDR2 YYEEEE. The CDR3 spans 16 residues. The CDR3 bases are TGTGCCAGCAGCCGAGATTGGGGACTAGTCACAGATACGCAGTATTTT. It yields the protein CASSRDWGLVTDTQYF. The variable domain in full, with the rest retrieved from reference TRBV5-6 and TRBJ2-3, is DAGVTQSPTHLIKTRGQQVTLRCSPKSGHDTVSWYQQALGQGPQFIFQYYEEEERQRGNFPDRFSGHQFPNYSSELNVNALLLGDSALYLCASSRDWGLVTDTQYFGPGTRLTVL.

This clone was seen more than once but under ten times. The rearrangement links TRBV5-1 to TRBJ2-1, with 7 bases that match TRBD1. The CDR3 has 15 residues. V lost 0 bases to trimming and J lost 4 bases; unmatched junction nucleotides: 4. CDR1 and CDR2 from the germline V gene are SGHRS and YFSETQ. CDR3 in amino acids: CASSLVEGAYNEQFF. The DNA for the CDR3 is TGCGCCAGCAGCTTGGTTGAGGGGGCATACAATGAGCAGTTCTTC.

The chain couples TRBV21-1 to TRBJ2-1; the table's D call, TRBD1, has no DNA check behind it. TRBV21-1 is marked as a pseudogene. This CDR3 comprises 9 residues. The CDR3 coding sequence is TGTGCCAGCACAGGAGAGCAGTTCTTC. Encoded protein: CASTGEQFF.

This sequence joins TRBV7-6 and TRBJ2-3, with 8 bases fitting TRBD1. The J segment lost 6 bases and the V segment lost 0 bases, leaving 8 bases of the junction unmatched. This CDR3 comprises 16 residues. Germline V gene data show CDR1 as SGHVS and CDR2 as FNYEAQ. The CDR3 here is CASSLAKTGDRDTQYF. In DNA, the CDR3 is TGTGCCAGCAGCTTAGCGAAGACAGGGGATAGGGATACGCAGTATTTT.